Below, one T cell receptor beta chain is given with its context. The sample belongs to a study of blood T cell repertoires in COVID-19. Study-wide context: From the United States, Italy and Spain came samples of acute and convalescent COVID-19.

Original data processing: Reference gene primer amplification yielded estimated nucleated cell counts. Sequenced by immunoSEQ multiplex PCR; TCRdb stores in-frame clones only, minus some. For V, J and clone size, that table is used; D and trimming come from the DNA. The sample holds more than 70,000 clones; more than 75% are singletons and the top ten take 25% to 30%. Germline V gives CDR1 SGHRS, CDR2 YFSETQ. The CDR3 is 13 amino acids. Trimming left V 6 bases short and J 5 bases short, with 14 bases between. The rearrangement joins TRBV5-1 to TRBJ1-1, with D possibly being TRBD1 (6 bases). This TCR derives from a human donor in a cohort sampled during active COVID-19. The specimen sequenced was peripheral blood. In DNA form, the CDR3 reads TGCGCCAGCAAAGGAGGGAGGGGGACTGAAGCTTTCTTT. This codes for CASKGGRGTEAFF.